This T cell receptor beta chain is from a study of T cells in Graves' hyperthyroidism and ophthalmopathy (dated by TCRdb to the late 2010s). At the level of the whole study: Peripheral blood was collected at initial diagnosis, before any treatment. Whether ophthalmopathy could be predicted prospectively was tested in an independent validation cohort made up of approximately 19 hyperthyroidism patients plus 17 patients who later progressed to ophthalmopathy. The paper describes TCR Vbeta CDR3 sequencing of 130 to 150 peripheral blood samples, made up of fewer than 50 ophthalmopathy patients, some 80 hyperthyroidism patients and some 17 progressor patients. The approximately 90 discovery patients were divided at random into training and test sets in a 7:3 ratio. Following sampling, methimazole starting at 30 mg daily was given to hyperthyroidism patients, and high-dose intravenous methylprednisolone was given to ophthalmopathy patients. In several Graves' hyperthyroidism patients, the study also compared T-cell repertoires from thyroid tissue with T-cell repertoires from blood. A discovery cohort of 95 to 100 patients, about 40 with Graves' ophthalmopathy and under 60 with stable Graves' hyperthyroidism, was used to find distinguishing TCR V-J signatures. Results and caveats for the whole study, not just this receptor: Sample size was not statistically predetermined, and blinding of investigators to group allocation was not performed. Blood samples also contained most of the expanded thyroid clonotypes (frequency above 0.001), which suggests that blood repertoires may reflect thyroid immune responses. Ophthalmopathy was separated from stable hyperthyroidism by a 13 V-J signature model, with around 90% sensitivity and 81% to 83% specificity obtained in cross-validation and 80%/75% obtained in testing. During validation, the model predicted progression to ophthalmopathy a median of roughly 7.1 months ahead of onset, with around 65% sensitivity and about 72% specificity.

The junction shows trimming of 7 bases on V and 0 bases on J, plus 9 bases between the germline ends. According to the germline V gene, CDR1 reads MNHNS and CDR2 reads SASEGT. Reading from cysteine to phenylalanine, the CDR3 counts 13 amino acids. Just the 39-base CDR3 DNA is kept, in frame starting at base 1. Ophthalmopathy patients had moderately to severely active disease, with a Clinical Activity Score of 3 or more, a NOSPECS grade of 4 or more, and a disease duration of less than 3 months. Any patient with an uncontrolled infection, another autoimmune disease, pregnancy or lactation was excluded. Clinical symptoms, serum thyroxine and TRAb, thyroid ultrasound, and orbital computed tomography formed the basis for the diagnoses. PBMCs were isolated from approximately 10 ml of fresh peripheral blood by Ficoll-Paque density gradient centrifugation. Total RNA was extracted with Trizol reagent, and quality was checked on an Agilent 2100 Bioanalyzer.

TCR beta CDR3 regions were amplified from RNA transcripts. For the first round of RT-PCR on the TCR CDR3, the HTBI primer set was used together with the Qiagen OneStep RT-PCR kit. A second multiplex PCR round built the libraries, followed by size selection and purification. Paired-end sequencing of the libraries was performed with 100 bp reads on an Illumina HiSeq2000. For the original study's pipeline: SOAPnuke was used to process the raw data, removing reads that contained adapters or uncalled bases, had a mean Phred below 15, or lacked an exact match to the constant primer or identifier. High-quality paired reads were merged with COPE v1.2.5, and unique nucleotide sequences were defined as clonotypes. MiTCR v1.1 was used to align clonotypes to the IMGT TRBV, TRBD and TRBJ reference segments. The analysis included only V-J combinations with a frequency above 0.0001, which together covered around 99% of the repertoires. A TCS score was defined as the ratio between F50 (clonal expansion) and ExV (chaos), using BLOSUM62-based TCRdist between CDR3 peptides within each V-J. Welch's t-statistics and random forest reduced around 510 V-J features to some 14, which were used in a naive Bayes classifier (R e1071). TCRdb's own reprocessing of the public reads used fastp at Q25 and MiXCR and kept productive beta chains. Each entry is one CDR3 protein sequence, shown with its most common DNA and genes. The V and J calls here are based on TCRdb, not the publication. The sample table lists about 520,000 distinct CDR3 sequences, around a quarter of them with a count of one. Roughly 12% of the sample is held by the ten biggest clonotypes.

As regards this clonotype: Its target antigen remains unknown. No clone much larger than this one lies a single base away; base qualities are absent.

The chain joins TRBV6-1 to TRBJ1-1; no D gene can be assigned with confidence. The sample consisted of blood. This TCR was sampled from a young woman with Graves' ophthalmopathy. Here is the DNA: TGTGCCAGCAAAGACAACATGAACACTGAAGCTTTCTTT. Translated, it gives CASKDNMNTEAFF.